This T cell receptor beta chain was identified in a study of control samples from healthy donors and cancer patients. This CDR3 comprises 15 residues. Looked up from germline, CDR1 is SGHAT and CDR2 is FQNNGV. Trimming shortened V by 5 bases and J by 0 bases, and 14 bases separated the two germline ends. Data came from immunoSEQ multiplex PCR; TCRdb stores just in-frame clones and leaves some out. The table has 150,000 to 160,000 clones, roughly 94% seen once. Sequences were obtained from blood. V is TRBV11-2 and J is TRBJ2-7; D is possibly TRBD1 or TRBD2 (6 bases each). The TCR originated in a man aged 40-55 years in good health. CDR3 bases: TGTGCCAGCAGCCCGACTAGGGGGGTCTCCTACGAGCAGTACTTC. Protein: CASSPTRGVSYEQYF.